A selection of T cell receptor beta chains follows, all from one sample in a study of cytomegalovirus exposure and HLA in healthy donors. The assay was immunoSEQ multiplex PCR, and TCRdb's table has in-frame clones only and misses some. The data contain 150,000 to 200,000 clones, 80% to 85% of them singletons. The specimen was PBMCs. The origin of the receptors is a boy under 18 in good health and CMV-seronegative. The CDR3 runs from the conserved cysteine through the conserved F or W. A D gene is named only where the DNA matches it firmly. Size values are once, few and many counts, or a class for expanded clones, and some rows have none.

v_gene	abundance	j_gene	d_gene	CDR3nt	CDR3aa
TRBV5-1	once	TRBJ1-2	-	TGCGCCAGCAGCGACAGAAGTTATGGCTATGGCTACACCTTC	CASSDRSYGYGYTF
TRBV2	-	TRBJ2-4	-	TGTGCCAGCAGTCGGTTTGCTAAAAACATTCAGTACTTC	CASSRFAKNIQYF
TRBV29-1	-	TRBJ2-2	TRBD1	TGCAGCGTTGTGGGACAGGGTGCGGGGACCGGGGAGCTGTTTTTT	CSVVGQGAGTGELFF
TRBV28	-	TRBJ2-1	TRBD2	TGTGCCAGCGGTCAAGCGGGAGAGTACAATGAGCAGTTCTTC	CASGQAGEYNEQFF
TRBV5-4	-	TRBJ1-5	-	TGTGCCAGCAGCGGCGGGACTAACAATCAGCCCCAGCATTTT	CASSGGTNNQPQHF
TRBV6-1	few	TRBJ2-6	-	TGTGCCGGGGCTTCGGGTTCTGGGGCCAACGTCCTGACTTTC	CAGASGSGANVLTF
TRBV12-5	-	TRBJ1-2	TRBD1	TGTGCTAGTGGTTTGGTACTAGGACAGGGGGTCAACTATGGCTACACCTTC	CASGLVLGQGVNYGYTF
TRBV7-8	-	TRBJ1-6	-	TGTGCCAGCAGCTTAGGGGGCGGTAGCTCCTATAATTCACCCCTCCACTTT	CASSLGGGSSYNSPLHF
TRBV2	-	TRBJ2-7	-	TGTGCCAGCAGTGAAGCGCCGACTTCCCCCTACGAGCAGTACTTC	CASSEAPTSPYEQYF
TRBV7-9	-	TRBJ1-1	-	TGTGCCAGCAGCATTTCCAGGGTCAGCACTGAAGCTTTCTTT	CASSISRVSTEAFF
TRBV11-3	-	TRBJ2-3	-	TGTGCCAGCAGCGTCTACAGCGGAAACACAGATACGCAGTATTTT	CASSVYSGNTDTQYF
TRBV28	-	TRBJ1-5	TRBD1	TGTGCCAGCAGTTTCCTACTACACAGGGGCATTAGCAATCAGCCCCAGCATTTT	CASSFLLHRGISNQPQHF
TRBV2	-	TRBJ1-5	-	TGTGCCAGCACCTACCTTCGAGATCAGCCCCAGCATTTT	CASTYLRDQPQHF
TRBV7-6	once	TRBJ2-1	TRBD2	TGTGCCAGCAGCGAGGGACTAGCGGGAGAGTACAATGAGCAGTTCTTC	CASSEGLAGEYNEQFF
TRBV30	once	TRBJ1-5	-	TGTGCCTGGAGCGTCTGGGGGGGGGACAATCAGCCCCAGCATTTT	CAWSVWGGDNQPQHF
TRBV5-8	once	TRBJ2-5	-	TGTGCCAGCACCAGGGTAGAGACCCAGTACTTC	CASTRVETQYF
TRBV5-4	once	TRBJ2-5	-	TGTGCCAGCAGCCTGCGCGAGACCCAGTACTTC	CASSLRETQYF
TRBV6-6	-	TRBJ2-7	TRBD1	TGTGCCAGCAGCTGGACAGGGGGTCAATACGAGCAGTACTTC	CASSWTGGQYEQYF
TRBV9	-	TRBJ2-3	TRBD2	TGTGCCAGCAGCGGAGGGATAGCGGGAGGTGTGACAGATACGCAGTATTTT	CASSGGIAGGVTDTQYF
TRBV2	once	TRBJ2-7	TRBD2	TGTGCCAGCAGTGACCCCCCTAGCGGGGGACGGAACTACGAGCAGTACTTC	CASSDPPSGGRNYEQYF
TRBV6-5	-	TRBJ1-6	-	TGTGCCAGCAGTACTGGACAGTATGATAATTCACCCCTCCACTTT	CASSTGQYDNSPLHF
TRBV2	-	TRBJ2-2	-	TGTGCCAGCAGTGGCTTCTCGAGGACCGGGGAGCTGTTTTTT	CASSGFSRTGELFF
TRBV6-5	-	TRBJ2-3	TRBD2	TGTGCCAGCAGTGCCAAGTCTAGCGGAGCTACGCAGTATTTT	CASSAKSSGATQYF
TRBV7-9	-	TRBJ1-1	-	TGTGCCAGCAGCTTAAGAGTGGTGCCCACTGAAGCTTTCTTT	CASSLRVVPTEAFF
TRBV6-5	once	TRBJ2-2	TRBD2	TGTGCCAGCAGTTACTCAGCGGGAGGAACCACCGGGGAGCTGTTTTTT	CASSYSAGGTTGELFF
TRBV29-1	-	TRBJ2-6	-	TGCAGCGTTACAGAACCCGACTCTGGGGCCAACGTCCTGACTTTC	CSVTEPDSGANVLTF
TRBV4-2	few	TRBJ2-1	-	TGTGCCAGCACCCCTCACGGACAATCCGAGCAGTTCTTC	CASTPHGQSEQFF
TRBV21-1	-	TRBJ1-5	-	TGTGCCAGCAGCAACCGCCGGGACAGGACCTCCGGGAGCAATCAGCCCCAGCATTTT	CASSNRRDRTSGSNQPQHF
TRBV6-1	-	TRBJ1-1	TRBD1	TGTGCCAGCAGTCCCTGGACAGGAAGCTACAGTGAAGCTTTCTTT	CASSPWTGSYSEAFF
TRBV11-2	-	TRBJ1-1	-	TGTGCCAGCAGCTCGGTCCGGGGTCTGAACACTGAAGCTTTCTTT	CASSSVRGLNTEAFF
TRBV5-8	-	TRBJ2-7	TRBD2	TGTGCCAGCAGCTTGTCTTGGACTAGCGGTTACGAGCAGTACTTC	CASSLSWTSGYEQYF
TRBV4-1	-	TRBJ1-1	TRBD1	TGCGCCAGCAGCCAAGAACGGACAGGGGTCAATGAAGCTTTCTTT	CASSQERTGVNEAFF
TRBV2	-	TRBJ2-5	TRBD1	TGTGCCAGCAGCGGGGACAGCCCAGAGGAGACCCAGTACTTC	CASSGDSPEETQYF